Sequencing of this TCR beta chain was carried out in a study of blood T cell repertoires in COVID-19. Study-level information: Some COVID-19 samples were acute and others convalescent; all came from the United States, Italy and Spain.

Study processing details: Nucleated cell number was recorded as an estimate derived from reference gene primer amplification. TCRdb's copy holds only in-frame clones and misses some; the assay was immunoSEQ multiplex PCR. The D gene and trimming were derived from the DNA, and the V and J assignments and clone size from that table. The table includes approximately 60,000 clones, around 80% detected once. The germline CDR1 and CDR2 sequences are SGHTA and FQGTGA. The J segment lost 2 bases and the V segment lost 2 bases, leaving 12 bases of the junction unmatched. The CDR3 has 20 amino acids. The TCR comes from a human donor in a cohort sampled during active COVID-19. The material sequenced was peripheral blood. V gene TRBV7-3 combines with J gene TRBJ2-1; 13 nucleotides align to TRBD2. DNA for the CDR3: TGTGCCAGCAGCTTAGTCGGAGGGGGGACTAGCGGGATGACCTACAATGAGCAGTTCTTC. Its translation is CASSLVGGGTSGMTYNEQFF.